Listed below are T cell receptor beta chains from one sample, sequenced in a study of cytomegalovirus exposure and HLA in healthy donors. Libraries were prepared by immunoSEQ multiplex PCR; TCRdb keeps only in-frame clonotypes and omits some of them. Of some 180,000 clones listed, roughly 77% are singletons. The source material was PBMCs. The receptors were gathered from a woman aged 25 to 45 in good health and CMV-seronegative. CDR3s include the opening cysteine and the closing phenylalanine or tryptophan. Fields, in order: V gene, clone size, J gene, D gene, CDR3 protein, CDR3 DNA. D genes are given only for firm matches. Size is stated for part of the rows, as once, few or many counts, or as a class when the clone is expanded.

TRBV5-4,NA,TRBJ1-1,TRBD1,CASSPKPGTGFEAFF,TGTGCCAGCAGCCCTAAACCCGGGACAGGGTTCGAAGCTTTCTTT
TRBV6-5,once,TRBJ2-7,TRBD1,CASSSNQGATYEQYF,TGTGCCAGCAGTTCGAACCAGGGGGCGACCTACGAGCAGTACTTC
TRBV9,few,TRBJ1-5,NA,CASSVGTVGNQPQHF,TGTGCCAGCAGCGTAGGGACAGTTGGCAATCAGCCCCAGCATTTT
TRBV7-8,few,TRBJ2-5,TRBD1,CASSLGQGTQETQYF,TGTGCCAGCAGCTTAGGACAGGGTACCCAAGAGACCCAGTACTTC
TRBV7-6,NA,TRBJ2-1,TRBD2,CASSSTSGRSGEQFF,TGTGCCAGCAGCTCCACTAGCGGGAGGTCGGGTGAGCAGTTCTTC
TRBV11-1,NA,TRBJ2-1,TRBD2,CASSRLAGGFYNEQFF,TGTGCCAGCAGCCGCCTAGCGGGAGGATTTTACAATGAGCAGTTCTTC
TRBV6-5,NA,TRBJ1-2,TRBD1,CASSYPGQGGYTF,TGTGCCAGCAGTTACCCCGGACAGGGTGGCTACACCTTC
TRBV6-4,NA,TRBJ2-3,TRBD2,CASSDRLAGPDTQYF,TGTGCCAGCAGTGACCGGCTAGCGGGGCCCGATACGCAGTATTTT
TRBV5-4,NA,TRBJ1-1,TRBD1,CASSLEGNQGGAEAFF,TGTGCCAGCAGCTTGGAGGGAAACCAGGGGGGAGCAGAAGCTTTCTTT
TRBV4-1,NA,TRBJ1-2,TRBD1,CASSQATGIYGYTF,TGCGCCAGCAGCCAAGCGACAGGGATCTATGGCTACACCTTC
TRBV28,NA,TRBJ2-7,TRBD1,CASSPDRGDNYEQYF,TGTGCCAGCAGTCCTGACAGGGGTGATAACTACGAGCAGTACTTC
TRBV14,NA,TRBJ1-4,NA,CASSQDPSEKLFF,TGTGCCAGCAGCCAAGATCCCTCGGAAAAACTGTTTTTT
TRBV10-2,NA,TRBJ2-2,NA,CATKDPHREGTGELFF,TGCGCCACAAAGGACCCACACAGGGAAGGAACCGGGGAGCTGTTTTTT
TRBV9,NA,TRBJ2-5,NA,CASSVGSQGGETQYF,TGTGCCAGCAGCGTAGGGAGTCAGGGAGGCGAGACCCAGTACTTC
TRBV15,NA,TRBJ1-2,NA,CATSRDNGGIYGYTF,TGTGCCACCAGCAGGGACAACGGGGGGATCTATGGCTACACCTTC
TRBV1,once,TRBJ1-2,NA,CTSSQEKGANYGYTF,TGCACCAGCAGCCAAGAGAAGGGGGCTAACTATGGCTACACCTTC
TRBV7-2,NA,TRBJ2-5,TRBD1,CASSLVQGAGETQYF,TGTGCCAGCAGCTTAGTGCAGGGGGCCGGAGAGACCCAGTACTTC
TRBV21-1,NA,TRBJ2-7,NA,CASSKVRTGRYYEQYF,TGTGCCAGCAGCAAGGTCCGGACAGGACGATACTACGAGCAGTACTTC
TRBV19,NA,TRBJ1-5,NA,CASKGDGGYSNQPQHF,TGTGCCAGTAAGGGCGACGGGGGTTATAGCAATCAGCCCCAGCATTTT
TRBV5-4,NA,TRBJ2-3,TRBD1,CASVRDREEDTQYF,TGTGCCAGCGTCCGGGACAGGGAGGAAGATACGCAGTATTTT
TRBV5-6,NA,TRBJ1-5,TRBD1,CASSQRDRGTNQPQHF,TGTGCCAGCAGCCAACGGGACAGGGGGACCAATCAGCCCCAGCATTTT
TRBV5-1,NA,TRBJ1-1,NA,CASSLITTRENTEAFF,TGCGCCAGCAGCTTGATAACGACACGGGAGAACACTGAAGCTTTCTTT
TRBV30,NA,TRBJ1-5,TRBD1,CAWRKGQERGQPQHF,TGTGCCTGGAGGAAAGGACAGGAACGGGGTCAGCCCCAGCATTTT
TRBV6-5,NA,TRBJ1-1,NA,CASSYSGSVMNTEAFF,TGTGCCAGCAGTTACTCGGGGAGTGTTATGAACACTGAAGCTTTCTTT
TRBV30,NA,TRBJ1-2,NA,CAWTIGLNYGYTF,TGTGCCTGGACAATCGGACTGAACTATGGCTACACCTTC
TRBV11-3,NA,TRBJ2-1,TRBD1,CASSTGTGAYNEQFF,TGTGCCAGCAGCACCGGGACAGGTGCCTACAATGAGCAGTTCTTC
TRBV11-2,NA,TRBJ2-1,NA,CASSFPGVVEQFF,TGTGCCAGCAGCTTTCCAGGGGTGGTCGAGCAGTTCTTC
TRBV7-9,NA,TRBJ2-5,NA,CASSNYRDQETQYF,TGTGCCAGCAGCAACTACCGGGACCAAGAGACCCAGTACTTC
TRBV5-5,once,TRBJ2-6,NA,CASSFGHSRGANVLTF,TGTGCCAGCAGCTTCGGACATTCTCGGGGGGCCAACGTCCTGACTTTC
TRBV5-1,once,TRBJ2-7,TRBD1,CASSFDRGRPSGEQYF,TGCGCCAGCAGCTTTGACAGGGGTCGCCCCTCAGGGGAGCAGTACTTC
TRBV28,NA,TRBJ1-3,TRBD1,CASVGQVHSGNTIYF,TGTGCCAGCGTAGGACAGGTTCACTCTGGAAACACCATATATTTT
TRBV2,NA,TRBJ2-1,TRBD2,CASSSRATSGRGDEQFF,TGTGCCAGCAGTTCCCGGGCGACTAGCGGGAGAGGCGATGAGCAGTTCTTC
TRBV19,NA,TRBJ2-3,NA,CASTGRTDTQYF,TGTGCCAGTACAGGGAGGACAGATACGCAGTATTTT
TRBV10-3,NA,TRBJ1-2,NA,CATQAGTRGYTF,TGTGCCACGCAGGCAGGGACACGCGGCTACACCTTC
TRBV2,NA,TRBJ1-1,NA,CASSAGNTEAFF,TGTGCCAGCAGTGCCGGGAACACTGAAGCTTTCTTT
TRBV18,NA,TRBJ2-5,NA,CASSRDLQETQYF,TGTGCCAGCTCCCGGGACTTACAAGAGACCCAGTACTTC
TRBV9,few,TRBJ1-6,TRBD1,CASSATGGSGSPLHF,TGTGCCAGCAGCGCCACAGGGGGCTCCGGTTCACCCCTCCACTTT
TRBV5-6,NA,TRBJ2-5,NA,CASSPGTAQETQYF,TGTGCCAGCAGCCCGGGGACTGCCCAAGAGACCCAGTACTTC
TRBV5-1,NA,TRBJ1-6,NA,CASSLGALNSPLHF,TGCGCCAGCAGCTTGGGAGCTCTGAATTCACCCCTCCACTTT
TRBV19,NA,TRBJ1-1,TRBD1,CASSMGQATEAFF,TGTGCCAGTAGTATGGGACAGGCAACTGAAGCTTTCTTT
TRBV20-1,few,TRBJ1-2,NA,CSATGDYGYTF,TGCAGTGCTACAGGGGATTATGGCTACACCTTC
TRBV30,NA,TRBJ1-4,NA,CAWLTDWGGNEKLFF,TGTGCCTGGCTGACAGATTGGGGGGGTAATGAAAAACTGTTTTTT
TRBV7-8,NA,TRBJ1-5,NA,CASSGTWSEPQHF,TGTGCCAGCAGCGGCACCTGGTCTGAGCCCCAGCATTTT
TRBV5-1,NA,TRBJ2-3,TRBD1,CASSQGQGSYADTQYF,TGCGCCAGCAGCCAGGGACAGGGGAGTTACGCAGATACGCAGTATTTT
TRBV4-1,NA,TRBJ2-3,TRBD1,CASSQYGGQATDTQYF,TGCGCCAGCAGCCAATACGGCGGACAGGCCACAGATACGCAGTATTTT
TRBV6-6,NA,TRBJ2-2,NA,CASKWEDHNTGELFF,TGTGCCAGCAAATGGGAGGACCACAACACCGGGGAGCTGTTTTTT
TRBV5-1,NA,TRBJ1-4,TRBD1,CASGTGGATNEKLFF,TGCGCCAGCGGGACAGGGGGTGCAACTAATGAAAAACTGTTTTTT